This T cell receptor (beta chain) was captured by sequencing in a study of CD8 T cells in ankylosing spondylitis. General study findings and limits: The clones that were linked to disease were reported to be significantly enriched in matched synovial fluid samples from ankylosing spondylitis patients.

A remark on this clonotype: Its antigen is unknown.

This CDR3 comprises 16 residues. The germline V gene has CDR1 SGHDN and CDR2 FVKESK. The V and J ends lost 4 bases and 7 bases, in that order; junction bases with no gene match: 10. TCRdb ran MiXCR on the 5' RACE reads and lists one entry per CDR3 protein. This sample has approximately 60,000 distinct CDR3 sequences; roughly 6.1% occur once, and the top ten carry around 5.3%. The sample consisted of synovial fluid, either unsorted or a sorted T cell fraction (not recorded which). The clonotype was recovered from a male donor with ankylosing spondylitis. This rearrangement joins TRBV14 to TRBJ1-6; 7 bases align to TRBD1. The CDR3 DNA follows: TGTGCCAGCAGCCCGCTATCGGGGACAGTCAATTCACCCCTCCACTTT. Residues: CASSPLSGTVNSPLHF.